Described below is a single T cell receptor beta chain sequence and its context. Its antigen is unknown. No base quality information exists; no much larger clone differs at one position. The data were taken from a study of blood T cell repertoires in COVID-19 (dated by TCRdb to 2020 to 2021). Study-wide context: Collaborator samples came from the United States, Italy and Spain and covered acute and convalescent phases of COVID-19. The prospective study material was composed of cDNA or gDNA derived from T cells, B-cell-depleted T cells, or PBMCs. The dataset comprised deeply sampled blood TCRbeta repertoires from subjects exposed to, actively infected with, or recovered from COVID-19. The repertoires were released in a freely available public database intended as a resource for research on the immune response to SARS-CoV-2. Samples were obtained from the ongoing ImmuneRACE study (first 160 participants) and from about 1,300 subjects provided by 6 global collaborators. A de-identified subject ID, COVID-19 status, age in years and sex were almost always included in the sample metadata. Where available, HLA class I and class II types were obtained from metadata supplied by the sample provider rather than from assay-based typing. Overall results and qualifications from the work: The amount of clinical and demographic metadata varied by source and participant and was provided uncurated.

Trimming leaves V shorter by 5 bases and J shorter by 5 bases, with the junction holding 7 bases beyond the gene matches. The germline V gene (reference sequence) supplies CDR1 SEHNR and CDR2 FQNEAQ. The CDR3 covers 14 residues, taking in both the cysteine and the phenylalanine. Only CDR3 DNA is held: 42 bases, read in frame from base 1. The immunoSEQ Assay, a bias-controlled multiplex PCR, was used to amplify TCRbeta CDR3 regions from genomic DNA. As for the original processing: The number of nucleated cells in each sample was estimated from the amplification of reference gene primers within the assay. To quantify the absolute abundance of each unique TCRbeta CDR3 rearrangement, sequence reads were collapsed and filtered. For each sample, productive Simpson clonality was calculated as the square root of Simpson's diversity index over productive rearrangements. TCRdb obtained this table from immuneACCESS and retained in-frame rearrangements with V and J assigned. These tables miss some clones; where compared with another copy, unresolved V genes account for less than half of the shortfall, and the remainder is unexplained. The V and J calls and clone size come from that table; D and trimming were worked out from the DNA. This sample holds roughly 220,000 clones; roughly four fifths were observed only once. The top ten clonotypes cover around 2% of the sample.

Collaborating institutions collected whole blood in K2EDTA tubes following their own protocols. For TCRbeta analysis, collaborator samples were shipped as frozen whole blood, as isolated PBMCs, or as DNA extracted from either sample type. The source of this sequence is a woman in her fifties or sixties with acute or convalescent COVID-19. The chain employs TRBV7-9 and TRBJ2-5, with TRBD2 matching 8 junction bases. Source material: peripheral blood. At the DNA level, the sequence is TGTGCCAGCAGCCTCGGGGGGGTACGGGAGACCCAGTACTTC. It specifies CASSLGGVRETQYF.